This paragraph reports one T cell receptor beta chain. Per the study methods: Amplification from reference gene primers served as the basis for estimated nucleated cell counts. The protocol was immunoSEQ multiplex PCR, while the TCRdb copy is restricted to in-frame clones and leaves out a portion. The V and J calls and clone size were taken over from that table, and D and trimming were inferred from the DNA. Of roughly 59,000 clones in the sample, 65% to 85% were seen once. These data are taken from a study of blood T cell repertoires in COVID-19. The wider study: Researchers got acute and convalescent COVID-19 samples from the United States, Italy and Spain. PBMCs, B-cell-depleted T cells, or T cells were the source of the cDNA or gDNA that made up the material.

The V gene's germline CDR1 is MDHEN and CDR2 SYDVKM. The length of the CDR3 is 14 residues. With 8 bases removed from V and 5 bases from J, the gap between germline ends came to 18 bases. Sequenced material: peripheral blood. V and J are TRBV28 and TRBJ1-2; the D gene is possibly TRBD1 (5 bases). The receptor was isolated from a human donor in a cohort sampled during active COVID-19. DNA for the CDR3: TGTGCCAGCCAAGGATCGCTGACAGTTTATGGCTACACCTTC. Its translation is CASQGSLTVYGYTF.